The 32 T cell receptor beta chains reported below all come from one sample, sequenced in a study of blood T cell repertoires in COVID-19. Profiled with immunoSEQ multiplex PCR; TCRdb holds only in-frame clones, not every one. Here the sample spans a few hundred thousand clones, roughly 84% being singletons. Sequenced input: peripheral blood. These receptors were taken from a person aged 65 to 85 with COVID-19, enrolled during active disease.

The genes are TRBV20-1 and TRBJ2-1; weak D call: TRBD2 (5 bases). The ends were cut back, 3 bases at V and 0 bases at J, with 6 bases in the middle. This CDR3 spans 13 amino acids. Germline V CDR1 and CDR2: DFQATT, SNEGSKA (reference sequence). In nucleotides, the CDR3 is TGCAGTGCTAGTGGGAGCTCCTACAATGAGCAGTTCTTC. It encodes CSASGSSYNEQFF.

This clone was recorded a few times. The rearrangement uses TRBV7-3 and TRBJ2-7; weak D call: TRBD1 (6 bases). CDR1 and CDR2 (germline): SGHTA, FQGTGA. The CDR3 is 15 residues long. V dropped 7 bases and J dropped 2 bases, with 18 bases sitting between them. The CDR3 spells CASKIWGQGPYEQYF. In DNA, the CDR3 is TGTGCCAGCAAAATATGGGGGCAGGGGCCCTACGAGCAGTACTTC.

The V call is TRBV7-9, the J call TRBJ2-7, with D tentatively TRBD2 (5 bases). The CDR3 consists of 13 residues. Trimming left V 5 bases short and J 2 bases short, with 10 bases between. The germline V gene encodes CDR1 SEHNR and CDR2 FQNEAQ (reference sequence). Here the CDR3 DNA reads TGTGCCAGCAGCACCAGCGGAACCTACGAGCAGTACTTC. This gives the protein CASSTSGTYEQYF.

The sample holds one count of this clone. Here the CDR3 DNA reads TGTGCCAGCAGTACAGGGATTGGTGGCTACACCTTC. Translating gives CASSTGIGGYTF. This sequence joins TRBV12-3 or TRBV12-4 and TRBJ1-2, with TRBD1 as a possible D gene (6 bases). The CDR3 covers 12 residues. V was trimmed by 5 bases and J by 7 bases, leaving 11 bases between them.

This sequence joins TRBV19 and TRBJ1-2; D gene ambiguous. The CDR3 length is 14 residues. The germline CDR1 and CDR2 sequences are LNHDA and SQIVND (reference sequence). Deletions cut 7 bases from V and 2 bases from J, with 14 bases between. The CDR3 sequence is CASNPSRANYGYTF. CDR3 nucleotides: TGTGCCAGTAATCCTAGCCGGGCGAACTATGGCTACACCTTC.

The J gene is TRBJ1-5, the V gene TRBV20-1; 8 bases are shared with TRBD1. The CDR3 consists of 14 residues. After removal of 3 bases from V and 4 bases from J, the junction contained 5 bases not matched to a gene. Germline V CDR1 and CDR2: DFQATT, SNEGSKA (reference sequence). The CDR3 spells CSASTTGGNQPQHF. The CDR3 region has the DNA TGCAGTGCTAGTACTACAGGGGGAAATCAGCCCCAGCATTTT.

The chain links TRBV19 to TRBJ1-4, with D possibly matching TRBD1 (5 bases). Germline-derived CDR1 and CDR2 are LNHDA and SQIVND (reference sequence). This CDR3 comprises 14 residues. The V end was cut by 8 bases, the J end by 8 bases, with 18 bases between. CDR3 DNA: TGTGCCAGTCACGAGTCGGGGGTAGGGGAAAAACTGTTTTTT. Its protein is CASHESGVGEKLFF.

The chain recombines TRBV7-2 with TRBJ2-5; D perhaps matches TRBD2 (5 bases). The CDR3 totals 11 residues. Germline V gene data show CDR1 as SGHTA and CDR2 as FQGNSA. V shed 4 bases and J shed 12 bases, with 12 bases lying between them. The CDR3 region is CASSSGITKYF. CDR3 coding DNA: TGTGCCAGCAGCTCGGGGATTACCAAGTACTTC.

For this clone: This same CDR3 is encoded by further DNA sequences in the sample. V is TRBV18 and J is TRBJ2-3; D unresolved. Germline V gene lookup returns CDR1 KGHSH and CDR2 LQKENI. This CDR3 is built from 11 residues. Trimming took off 3 bases at V and 4 bases at J, with 2 bases between the two ends. The CDR3 loop is CASSPSDTQYF. DNA of the CDR3: TGTGCCAGCTCACCCTCAGATACGCAGTATTTT.

The rearrangement joins TRBV7-8 to TRBJ2-3; D call uncertain. Trimming took off 1 base at V and 4 bases at J, with 12 bases between the two ends. Per the germline V gene, CDR1 is SGHVS and CDR2 is FQNEAQ. The CDR3 consists of 15 residues. The DNA for the CDR3 is TGTGCCAGCAGCTTAGTGGCCCCGATCCCAGATACGCAGTATTTT. This codes for CASSLVAPIPDTQYF. Full variable domain (remainder filled in from reference TRBV7-8 and TRBJ2-3): GAGVSQSPRYKVAKRGQDVALRCDPISGHVSLFWYQQALGQGPEFLTYFQNEAQLDKSGLPSDRFFAERPEGSVSTLKIQRTQQEDSAVYLCASSLVAPIPDTQYFGPGTRLTVL.

This clone is labeled medium-sized. The chain couples TRBV19 to TRBJ1-5, with D perhaps matching TRBD1 (6 bases). V gave up 1 base and J gave up 1 base, with 11 bases separating them. Germline V CDR1 and CDR2: LNHDA, SQIVND (reference sequence). This CDR3 contains 16 residues. The CDR3 protein is CASSIAGAWSNQPQHF. Here the CDR3 DNA reads TGTGCCAGTAGTATAGCAGGGGCATGGAGCAATCAGCCCCAGCATTTT.

DNA for the CDR3: TGTGCCAGCCAAGGGGACAGGGAGAATGAGCAGTTCTTC. This translates into CASQGDRENEQFF. This chain connects TRBV6-5 to TRBJ2-1; TRBD1 agrees at 9 bases. Germline V gives CDR1 MNHEY, CDR2 SVGAGI. This CDR3 is 13 amino acids long. V shed 8 bases, J shed 7 bases, and the junction held 6 bases outside the gene matches.

The chain has TRBV24-1 and TRBJ2-3, with 10 bases that match TRBD1. Germline V gene lookup returns CDR1 KGHDR and CDR2 SFDVKD. Losses at the gene ends were 5 bases for V and 8 bases for J; bases not matched to a gene: 9. The CDR3 runs to 15 residues. CDR3 in amino acids: CATSGDRGPVGTQYF. Here the CDR3 DNA reads TGTGCCACCAGTGGTGACAGGGGGCCCGTGGGTACGCAGTATTTT.

The chain joins TRBV4-2 to TRBJ2-3; D remains unclear. From germline, CDR1 is LGHNA and CDR2 YNFKEQ. The CDR3 has 13 residues. Trimming shortened V by 1 base and J by 5 bases, and 7 bases separated the two germline ends. Here the CDR3 reads CASSQGSGDTQYF. For the CDR3, the DNA is TGTGCCAGCAGCCAAGGATCCGGAGATACGCAGTATTTT.

This chain uses TRBV5-8 with TRBJ1-2, with TRBD1 as a possible D gene (6 bases). The CDR3 is 13 amino acids. Germline V gene data show CDR1 as SGHTS and CDR2 as YDEGEE. The ends were cut back, 1 base at V and 7 bases at J, with 11 bases in the middle. CDR3 sequence: CASSLKQGIGYTF. CDR3 in DNA: TGTGCCAGCAGCTTGAAACAGGGAATTGGCTACACCTTC.

The genes are TRBV5-3 and TRBJ2-1, with D perhaps matching TRBD2 (6 bases). TRBV5-3 qualifies as an ORF whose function is uncertain. Trimming left V 3 bases short and J 2 bases short, with 12 bases between. The CDR3 runs to 15 residues. The CDR3 loop reads CARSSEGRPYNEQFF. The CDR3 DNA follows: TGTGCCAGAAGCTCGGAAGGGAGGCCCTACAATGAGCAGTTCTTC.

V gene TRBV20-1 combines with J gene TRBJ2-7, with TRBD2 matching over 8 bases. The germline V gene has CDR1 DFQATT and CDR2 SNEGSKA (reference sequence). The CDR3 length is 11 residues. J was trimmed by 7 bases and V by 5 bases; bases with no gene match: 4. Written as DNA, the CDR3 is TGCAGTGCTGGACTAGCTGAAGAGCAGTACTTC. This translates into CSAGLAEEQYF.

This clone was detected once. J is TRBJ2-6 and V is TRBV7-9, with D possibly matching TRBD1 (7 bases). Trimming shortened V by 2 bases and J by 3 bases, and 20 bases separated the two germline ends. CDR3 length: 19 amino acids. From germline, CDR1 is SEHNR and CDR2 FQNEAQ (reference sequence). The CDR3 DNA reads as TGTGCCAGCAGCTTAAAGGGGGCGGGATCATCGCGTGGGGCCAACGTCCTGACTTTC. This gives the protein CASSLKGAGSSRGANVLTF. The full variable domain, in which reference TRBV7-9 and TRBJ2-6 provide the parts outside the CDR3, is DTGVSQNPRHKITKRGQNVTFRCDPISEHNRLYWYRQTLGQGPEFLTYFQNEAQLEKSRLLSDRFSAERPKGSFSTLEIQRTEQGDSAMYLCASSLKGAGSSRGANVLTFGAGSRLTVL.

This clone showed up just a few times. This chain links TRBV6-1 with TRBJ1-5, with a tentative D call TRBD1 (6 bases). The germline gives CDR1 MNHNS, CDR2 SASEGT. The V gene lost 2 bases and the J gene lost 7 bases, with 15 bases spanning the gap. This CDR3 has 15 amino acids. The CDR3 DNA follows: TGTGCCAGCAGTGAACCCAGGGGTGGGTTGCAGCCCCAGCATTTT. It specifies CASSEPRGGLQPQHF.

The chain combines TRBV23-1 with TRBJ2-5; 7 bases are a match to TRBD1. TRBV23-1 carries the ORF label, with uncertain function. The CDR3 covers 15 residues. V was pared by 6 bases and J by 2 bases, with 9 bases of the junction left unmatched. CDR3 sequence: CASRPGYRGQETQYF. CDR3 bases: TGCGCCAGCAGACCAGGATACAGGGGTCAAGAGACCCAGTACTTC.

The sample holds a few counts of this clone. J is TRBJ2-7 and V is TRBV6-6; TRBD1 matches at 9 bases. This CDR3 has 15 residues. Germline CDR1 is MNHNY and CDR2 is SVGAGI (reference sequence). The V gene end was trimmed by 0 bases and the J gene end by 6 bases; junction bases not matched to a gene: 6. The CDR3 bases are TGTGCCAGCAGTTACTCGGTACAGGGGGCTTCCGAGCAGTACTTC. Protein product: CASSYSVQGASEQYF.

The V call is TRBV4-3, the J call TRBJ2-7, with 12 bases matching TRBD2. The CDR3 extends over 17 amino acids. J gave up 0 bases and V 0 bases, and 3 bases lay outside the gene matches. Germline CDR1 is LGHNA and CDR2 is YSLEER. The CDR3 loop is CASSQELAGGSSYEQYF. CDR3 in DNA: TGCGCCAGCAGCCAAGAGCTAGCGGGAGGGAGCTCCTACGAGCAGTACTTC.

This rearrangement joins TRBV5-3 to TRBJ2-3; 8 bases agree with TRBD1. TRBV5-3 is assigned to the ORF class and has an uncertain function. The ends lost 6 bases at V and 1 base at J; junction bases unmatched: 10. The CDR3 runs to 16 residues. CDR3 sequence: CARNVERGQGTDTQYF. The CDR3 coding sequence is TGTGCCAGAAACGTGGAGAGGGGACAGGGCACAGATACGCAGTATTTT.

The chain joins TRBV7-8 to TRBJ1-4; the D gene is possibly TRBD1 (5 bases). In germline, CDR1 is SGHVS, CDR2 FQNEAQ. Trimming pared 3 bases from V and 0 bases from J, leaving 14 bases between. The CDR3 runs to 17 residues. This CDR3 reads CASSFRTILATNEKLFF. The DNA for the CDR3 is TGTGCCAGCAGCTTTAGGACAATTCTCGCAACTAATGAAAAACTGTTTTTT.

This chain uses TRBV15 with TRBJ2-5; D is unclear. Germline CDR1 is LNHNV and CDR2 is YYDKDF (reference sequence). This CDR3 has 13 amino acids. The germline V and J ends were trimmed by 0 bases and 5 bases, with 7 bases remaining between them. Here the CDR3 reads CATSRERAETQYF. The CDR3 DNA is TGTGCCACCAGCAGAGAGCGTGCCGAGACCCAGTACTTC.

The V gene is TRBV9, the J gene TRBJ1-4; 7 bases fit TRBD1. Looked up from germline, CDR1 is SGDLS and CDR2 is YYNGEE. The junction had 9 bases not matched to a gene; V was cut back by 3 bases and J by 7 bases. The CDR3 extends over 15 amino acids. The CDR3 is CASSAGDSGFEKLFF. DNA for the CDR3: TGTGCCAGCAGCGCCGGGGACAGTGGATTTGAAAAACTGTTTTTT. The complete variable domain, with remaining parts taken from reference TRBV9 and TRBJ1-4, reads DSGVTQTPKHLITATGQRVTLRCSPRSGDLSVYWYQQSLDQGLQFLIQYYNGEERAKGNILERFSAQQFPDLHSELNLSSLELGDSALYFCASSAGDSGFEKLFFGSGTQLSVL.

The V call is TRBV25-1, the J call TRBJ2-5, with 8 bases fitting TRBD2. The V segment lost 4 bases and the J segment 2 bases; nucleotides outside the gene matches: 6. The germline gives CDR1 MGHDK, CDR2 SYGVNS. CDR3 length: 15 amino acids. CDR3 protein: CASSAVSGVQETQYF. As DNA, the CDR3 is TGTGCCAGCAGTGCGGTTAGCGGGGTACAAGAGACCCAGTACTTC.

This clone was seen only a few times. The V call is TRBV6-1, the J call TRBJ1-2; no clear D gene. Germline-derived CDR1 and CDR2 are MNHNS and SASEGT. The CDR3 consists of 14 residues. V lost 0 bases to trimming and J lost 4 bases, with 9 bases between them. The CDR3 bases are TGTGCCAGCAGTGAAGCTGGGGAGTCCTATGGCTACACCTTC. It encodes CASSEAGESYGYTF.

The chain links TRBV27 to TRBJ2-7, with 10 bases fitting TRBD1. The CDR3 length is 14 residues. The ends lost 4 bases at V and 5 bases at J; junction bases unmatched: 5. The germline gives CDR1 MNHEY, CDR2 SMNVEV (reference sequence). CDR3 nucleotides: TGTGCCAGCAGTTCGGGACAGGGGTTCAACGAGCAGTACTTC. It is translated as CASSSGQGFNEQYF.

The rearrangement links TRBV7-9 to TRBJ2-2; no reliable D call. This CDR3 has 14 residues. Germline V gene lookup returns CDR1 SEHNR and CDR2 FQNEAQ (reference sequence). The V gene lost 6 bases and the J gene lost 1 base, with 9 bases spanning the gap. The CDR3 DNA is TGTGCCAGCAGTACTCACGGGAACACCGGGGAGCTGTTTTTT. Protein: CASSTHGNTGELFF.

The rearrangement uses TRBV5-1 and TRBJ1-5; no firm D call. V was cut by 0 bases and J by 0 bases, with 7 bases left in between. Germline V lookup: CDR1 SGHRS, CDR2 YFSETQ. The CDR3 spans 15 residues. The chain's CDR3 is CASSLDAGSNQPQHF. CDR3 sequence (DNA): TGCGCCAGCAGCTTGGACGCGGGTAGCAATCAGCCCCAGCATTTT.

This chain links TRBV10-1 with TRBJ1-1; D not certain. V shed 6 bases and J shed 0 bases, with 14 bases lying between them. This CDR3 has 15 amino acids. Germline V gives CDR1 WNHNN, CDR2 SYGVQD (reference sequence). The CDR3 DNA is TGCGCCAGCAGGCCCCCAGCGGGCGTGAACACTGAAGCTTTCTTT. It is translated as CASRPPAGVNTEAFF.